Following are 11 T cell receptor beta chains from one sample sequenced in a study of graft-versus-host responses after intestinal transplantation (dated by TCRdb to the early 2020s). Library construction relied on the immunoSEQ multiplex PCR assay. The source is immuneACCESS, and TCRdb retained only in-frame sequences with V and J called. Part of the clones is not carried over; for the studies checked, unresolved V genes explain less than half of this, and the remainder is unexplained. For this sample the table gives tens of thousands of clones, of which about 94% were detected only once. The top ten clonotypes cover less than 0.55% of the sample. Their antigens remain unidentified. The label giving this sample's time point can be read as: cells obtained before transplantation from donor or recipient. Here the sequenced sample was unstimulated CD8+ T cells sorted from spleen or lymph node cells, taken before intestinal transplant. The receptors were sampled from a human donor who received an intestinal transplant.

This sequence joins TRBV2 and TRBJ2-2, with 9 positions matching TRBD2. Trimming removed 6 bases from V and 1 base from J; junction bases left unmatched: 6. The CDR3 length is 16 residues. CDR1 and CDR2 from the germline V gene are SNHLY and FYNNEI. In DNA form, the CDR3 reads TGTGCCAGCAGCGACTCTAGCGGGGTGAACACCGGGGAGCTGTTTTTT. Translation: CASSDSSGVNTGELFF.

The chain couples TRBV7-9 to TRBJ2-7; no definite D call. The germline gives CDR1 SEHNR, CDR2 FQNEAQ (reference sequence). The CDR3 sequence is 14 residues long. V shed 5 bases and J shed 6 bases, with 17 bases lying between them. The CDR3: CASSPWAAQPEQYF. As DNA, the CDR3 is TGTGCCAGCAGCCCCTGGGCGGCCCAACCCGAGCAGTACTTC. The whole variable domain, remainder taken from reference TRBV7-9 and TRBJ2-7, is DTGVSQNPRHKITKRGQNVTFRCDPISEHNRLYWYRQTLGQGPEFLTYFQNEAQLEKSRLLSDRFSAERPKGSFSTLEIQRTEQGDSAMYLCASSPWAAQPEQYFGPGTRLTVT.

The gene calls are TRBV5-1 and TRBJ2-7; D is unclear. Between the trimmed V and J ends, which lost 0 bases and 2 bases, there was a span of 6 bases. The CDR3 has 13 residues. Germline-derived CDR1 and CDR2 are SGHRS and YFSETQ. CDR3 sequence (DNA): TGCGCCAGCAGCTTGGAGACAACCTACGAGCAGTACTTC. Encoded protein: CASSLETTYEQYF.

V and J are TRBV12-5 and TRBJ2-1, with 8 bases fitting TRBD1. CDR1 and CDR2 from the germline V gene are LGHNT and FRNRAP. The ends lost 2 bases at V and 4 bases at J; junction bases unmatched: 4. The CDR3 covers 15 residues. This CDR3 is CASGLIRGLYNEQFF. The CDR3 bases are TGTGCTAGTGGTTTGATCAGGGGGCTGTACAATGAGCAGTTCTTC.

DNA of the CDR3: TGCGCCAGCAGCCAAGAGGTCGGCACAGATACGCAGTATTTT. This gives the protein CASSQEVGTDTQYF. The chain couples TRBV4-1 to TRBJ2-3; D is uncertain. There are 14 residues in the CDR3. Trimming removed 0 bases at V and 1 base at J, with 5 bases between. The V gene's germline CDR1 is MGHRA and CDR2 YSYEKL.

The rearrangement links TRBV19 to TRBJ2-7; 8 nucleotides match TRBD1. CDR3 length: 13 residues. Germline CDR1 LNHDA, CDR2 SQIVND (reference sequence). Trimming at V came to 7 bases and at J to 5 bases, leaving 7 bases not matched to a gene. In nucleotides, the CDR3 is TGTGCCAGTACCCGGACAGGGAACAACGAGCAGTACTTC. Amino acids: CASTRTGNNEQYF. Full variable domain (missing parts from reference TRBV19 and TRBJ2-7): DGGITQSPKYLFRKEGQNVTLSCEQNLNHDAMYWYRQDPGQGLRLIYYSQIVNDFQKGDIAEGYSVSREKKESFPLTVTSAQKNPTAFYLCASTRTGNNEQYFGPGTRLTVT.

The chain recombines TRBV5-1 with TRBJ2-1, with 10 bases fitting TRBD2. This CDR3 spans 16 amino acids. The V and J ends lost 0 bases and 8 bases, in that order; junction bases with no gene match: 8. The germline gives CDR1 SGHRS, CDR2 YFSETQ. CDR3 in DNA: TGCGCCAGCAGCTTGGGTTTCGGACTAGCGGAGGATGAGCAGTTCTTC. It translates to CASSLGFGLAEDEQFF.

CDR3 bases: TGTGCCACCAGCACCTCCGGAGCAGGATTACCCTACGAGCAGTACTTC. Its protein product is CATSTSGAGLPYEQYF. V gene TRBV15 combines with J gene TRBJ2-7; D gene uncertain. The CDR3 extends over 16 amino acids. CDR1 is LNHNV and CDR2 is YYDKDF in the germline V gene (reference sequence). The ends were cut back, 4 bases at V and 2 bases at J, with 18 bases in the middle.

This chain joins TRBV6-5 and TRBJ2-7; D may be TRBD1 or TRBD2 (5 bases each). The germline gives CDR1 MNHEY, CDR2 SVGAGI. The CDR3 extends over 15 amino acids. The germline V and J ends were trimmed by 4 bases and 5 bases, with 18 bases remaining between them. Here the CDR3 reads CASSSRSGTGNEQYF. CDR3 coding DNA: TGTGCCAGCAGTTCTCGCTCAGGGACGGGGAACGAGCAGTACTTC.

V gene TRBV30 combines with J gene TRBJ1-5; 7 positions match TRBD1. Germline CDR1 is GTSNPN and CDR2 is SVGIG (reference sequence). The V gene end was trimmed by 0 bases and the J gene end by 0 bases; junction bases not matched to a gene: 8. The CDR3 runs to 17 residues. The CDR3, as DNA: TGTGCCTGGAGTGTAGGGACAGCGCAATATAGCAATCAGCCCCAGCATTTT. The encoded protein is CAWSVGTAQYSNQPQHF.

The CDR3 reads CASSEGVSYQETQYF. Written as DNA, the CDR3 is TGTGCCAGCAGTGAAGGGGTGAGCTACCAAGAGACCCAGTACTTC. The chain couples TRBV6-1 to TRBJ2-5; the D is unclear. Trimming pared 1 base from V and 0 bases from J, leaving 9 bases between. The germline CDR1 and CDR2 sequences are MNHNS and SASEGT. The CDR3 contains 15 residues.